This entry concerns a single T cell receptor beta chain. The data stem from a study of T cell changes during pregnancy in multiple sclerosis. Some clones are missing from TCRdb's copy, which holds only in-frame ones; the method was immunoSEQ multiplex PCR. Here the sample spans about 17,000 clones, around 90% being singletons. The V gene lost 1 base and the J gene lost 4 bases, with 14 bases spanning the gap. The CDR3 runs to 15 residues. Per germline, CDR1 LNHDA and CDR2 SQIVND (reference sequence). The J gene is TRBJ2-7, the V gene TRBV19; D possibly corresponds to TRBD1 (6 bases). This receptor was taken from a female donor in good health, enrolled as a control in a pregnancy study. Specimen: CD8+ T cells from peripheral blood mononuclear cells, collected after pregnancy. This CDR3 is CASSIGQGSGYEQYF. CDR3 nucleotide sequence: TGTGCCAGTAGTATAGGGCAGGGGTCCGGATACGAGCAGTACTTC.